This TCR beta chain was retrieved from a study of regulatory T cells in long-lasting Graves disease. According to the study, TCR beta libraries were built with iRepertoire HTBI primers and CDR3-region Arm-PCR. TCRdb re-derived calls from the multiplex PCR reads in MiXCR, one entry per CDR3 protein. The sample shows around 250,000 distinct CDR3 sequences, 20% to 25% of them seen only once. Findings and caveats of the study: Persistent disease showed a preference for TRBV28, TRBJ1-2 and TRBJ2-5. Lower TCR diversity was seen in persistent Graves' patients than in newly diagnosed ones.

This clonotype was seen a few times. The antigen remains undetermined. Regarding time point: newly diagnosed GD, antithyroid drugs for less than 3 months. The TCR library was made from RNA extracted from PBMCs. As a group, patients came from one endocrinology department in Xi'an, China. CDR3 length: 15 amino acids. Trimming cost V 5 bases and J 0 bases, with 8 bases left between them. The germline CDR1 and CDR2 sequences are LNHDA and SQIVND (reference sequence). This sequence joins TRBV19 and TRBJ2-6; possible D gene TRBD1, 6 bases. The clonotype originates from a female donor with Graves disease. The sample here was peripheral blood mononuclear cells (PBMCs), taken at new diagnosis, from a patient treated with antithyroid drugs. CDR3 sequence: CASSPQGSGANVLTF. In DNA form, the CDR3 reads TGTGCCAGTAGTCCACAGGGCTCTGGGGCCAACGTCCTGACTTTC.